This T cell receptor (beta chain) was found in a study of T cell responses to AZD1222 COVID-19 vaccine. The study's findings and limits: Donors were mostly white British, more females; clonal diversity possibly underestimated. An increase in Spike-specific TCR breadth and depth was observed after two AZD1222 doses. Repertoires were sampled only after the peak T cell response.

Sequenced by immunoSEQ multiplex PCR; TCRdb stores in-frame clones only, minus some. This sample has 150,000 to 200,000 clones; nearly 95% occur once, and the top ten carry approximately 1.9%. For this clone: What it binds is not known.

Trimming removed 4 bases at V and 3 bases at J, with 10 bases between. This CDR3 comprises 13 residues. From germline, CDR1 is SEHNR and CDR2 FQNEAQ (reference sequence). The sample consisted of peripheral blood, taken 28 days after the second AZD1222 dose. The TCR originated in an adult who received the AZD1222 COVID-19 vaccine. The J gene is TRBJ2-7, the V gene TRBV7-9; D remains unclear. The CDR3 nucleotides are TGTGCCAGCAGCTCTGACACGAACTACGAGCAGTACTTC. As protein: CASSSDTNYEQYF.